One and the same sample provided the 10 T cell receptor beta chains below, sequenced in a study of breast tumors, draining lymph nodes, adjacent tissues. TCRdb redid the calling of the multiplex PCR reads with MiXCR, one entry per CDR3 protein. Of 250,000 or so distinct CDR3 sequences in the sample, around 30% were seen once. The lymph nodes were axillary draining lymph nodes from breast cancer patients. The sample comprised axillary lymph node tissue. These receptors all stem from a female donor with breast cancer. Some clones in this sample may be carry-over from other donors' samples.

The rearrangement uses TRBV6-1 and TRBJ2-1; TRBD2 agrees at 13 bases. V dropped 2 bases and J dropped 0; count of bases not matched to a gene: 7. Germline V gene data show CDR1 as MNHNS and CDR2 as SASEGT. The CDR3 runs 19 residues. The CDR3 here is CASSEPGLAGMGSYNEQFF. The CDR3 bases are TGTGCCAGCAGTGAACCGGGACTAGCGGGAATGGGCTCCTACAATGAGCAGTTCTTC.

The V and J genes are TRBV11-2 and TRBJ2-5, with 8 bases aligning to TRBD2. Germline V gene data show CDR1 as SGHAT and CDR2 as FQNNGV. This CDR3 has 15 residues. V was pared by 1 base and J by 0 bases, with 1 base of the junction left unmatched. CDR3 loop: CASSLGGGYQETQYF. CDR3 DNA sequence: TGTGCCAGCAGCTTAGGCGGGGGGTACCAAGAGACCCAGTACTTC.

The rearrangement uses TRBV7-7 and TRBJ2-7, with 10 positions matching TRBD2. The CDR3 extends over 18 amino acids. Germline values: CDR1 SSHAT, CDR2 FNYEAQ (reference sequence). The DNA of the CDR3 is TGTGCTAGAGCCTTGAGGACTAGCGGACCCTGGGAAAACTACGAGCAGTACTTC. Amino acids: CARALRTSGPWENYEQYF.

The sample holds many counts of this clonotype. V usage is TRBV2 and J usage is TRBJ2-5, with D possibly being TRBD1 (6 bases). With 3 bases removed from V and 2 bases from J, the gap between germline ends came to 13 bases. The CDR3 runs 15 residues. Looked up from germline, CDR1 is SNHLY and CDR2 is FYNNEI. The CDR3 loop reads CASSDQGWAQETQYF. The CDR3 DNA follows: TGTGCCAGCAGTGACCAGGGGTGGGCTCAAGAGACCCAGTACTTC.

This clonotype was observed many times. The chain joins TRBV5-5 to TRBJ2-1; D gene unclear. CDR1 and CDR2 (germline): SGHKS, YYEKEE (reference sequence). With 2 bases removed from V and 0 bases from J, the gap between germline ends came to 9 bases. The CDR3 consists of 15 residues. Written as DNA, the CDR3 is TGTGCCAGCAGCTTCTGGGCGAGCTCCTACAATGAGCAGTTCTTC. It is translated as CASSFWASSYNEQFF.

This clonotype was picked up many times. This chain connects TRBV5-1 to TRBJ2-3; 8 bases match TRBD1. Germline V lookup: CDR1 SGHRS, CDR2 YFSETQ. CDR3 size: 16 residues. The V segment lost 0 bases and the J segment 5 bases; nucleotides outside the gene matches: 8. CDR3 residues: CASSLAGTGGKDTQYF. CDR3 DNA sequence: TGCGCCAGCAGCTTGGCTGGAACAGGGGGAAAAGATACGCAGTATTTT.

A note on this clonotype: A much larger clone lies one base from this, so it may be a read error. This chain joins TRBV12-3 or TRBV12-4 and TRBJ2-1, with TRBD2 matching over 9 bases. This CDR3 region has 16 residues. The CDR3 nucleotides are TGTGCCAGCAGACGCAGAGGGACTAGCTCCTACAATGAGCAGTCCTTC. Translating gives CASRRRGTSSYNEQSF.

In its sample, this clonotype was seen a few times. The CDR3 reads CASSSRDRPYGYTF. The CDR3 DNA follows: TGTGCCAGCAGTTCAAGGGACAGACCGTATGGCTACACCTTC. The chain couples TRBV27 to TRBJ1-2; TRBD1 matches at 7 bases. Germline CDR1 MNHEY, CDR2 SMNVEV (reference sequence). This CDR3 comprises 14 residues. The trim removed 4 bases at V and 5 bases at J, leaving 7 bases unmatched.

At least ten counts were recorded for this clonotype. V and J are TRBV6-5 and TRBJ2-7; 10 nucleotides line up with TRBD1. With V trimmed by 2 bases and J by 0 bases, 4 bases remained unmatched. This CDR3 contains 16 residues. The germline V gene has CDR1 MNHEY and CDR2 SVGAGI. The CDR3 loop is CASSYRGQGGSYEQYF. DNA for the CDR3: TGTGCCAGCAGTTACAGAGGACAGGGGGGCTCCTACGAGCAGTACTTC.

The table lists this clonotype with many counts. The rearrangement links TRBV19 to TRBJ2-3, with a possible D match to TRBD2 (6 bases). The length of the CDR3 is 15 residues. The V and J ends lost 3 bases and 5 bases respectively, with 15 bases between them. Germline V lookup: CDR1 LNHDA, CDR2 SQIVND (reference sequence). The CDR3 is CASSMVGSSGDTQYF. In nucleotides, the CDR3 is TGTGCCAGTAGTATGGTCGGGAGTAGCGGAGATACGCAGTATTTT.